This TCR beta chain was observed in a study of cytomegalovirus exposure and HLA in healthy donors. Notes on the study in general: In a later analysis, at a false discovery rate of 0.05, fewer than 20,000 TCR beta sequences were associated with HLA alleles. When presence/absence was analysed, sequencing depth was taken to be roughly uniform across donors. Most sequenced TCRs were rare (though some public TCRs occurred in many donors). Sequencing artifact likely explains a cluster of highly shared sequence variants.

The primer mix had 60 Vbeta and 13 Jbeta primers. Repertoires were generated with immunoSEQ multiplex PCR, while TCRdb's copy carries only in-frame clones and drops some. The sample has some 250,000 clones, 80% to 85% seen once. V dropped 6 bases and J dropped 3; count of bases not matched to a gene: 3. The CDR3 runs 13 residues. The germline V gene has CDR1 KGHSH and CDR2 LQKENI. The table lists this clone with a few counts. The antigen remains unidentified. J is TRBJ2-5 and V is TRBV18; the match to TRBD1 covers 8 bases. Material for sequencing was PBMCs. The clonotype originates from a woman in her fifties or sixties in good health and CMV-seropositive. DNA for the CDR3: TGTGCCAGCTCCCTGGGACAGGAAGAGACCCAGTACTTC. Amino acid sequence: CASSLGQEETQYF.